This is a list of T cell receptor beta chains from one sample in a study of shared clonotypes between healthy human individuals. TCRdb keeps only in-frame clones here, not all; method: immunoSEQ multiplex PCR. The sample has 2 million to 2.5 million clones, 93% seen once. Source material: naive CD4+ T cells from PBMCs. The receptors stem from a man aged 18 to 30 in good health. Some clones in this sample may be carry-over from other donors' samples. Each CDR3 is given with its conserved first and last residue. D genes are given only for firm matches. Clone size is not always given. Where it is, it says once, few, many or a class for expanded clones.

V gene,J gene,clone size,D gene,CDR3 protein,CDR3 DNA
TRBV9,TRBJ2-1,NA,TRBD2,CASSDLAGPYNEQFF,TGTGCCAGCAGCGACTTAGCGGGACCCTACAATGAGCAGTTCTTC
TRBV21-1,TRBJ1-3,NA,NA,CASEGFSGNTIYF,TGTGCCAGCGAGGGGTTCTCTGGAAACACCATATATTTT
TRBV23-1,TRBJ2-4,once,NA,CASSQFGGIAKNIQYF,TGCGCCAGCAGTCAATTCGGAGGGATAGCCAAAAACATTCAGTACTTC
TRBV7-2,TRBJ2-3,NA,NA,CASRNERTDTQYF,TGTGCCAGCAGAAATGAGCGCACAGATACGCAGTATTTT
TRBV7-2,TRBJ2-7,once,TRBD1,CASSSGQMPYEQYF,TGTGCCAGCAGCTCGGGACAGATGCCATACGAGCAGTACTTC
TRBV5-6,TRBJ2-7,NA,TRBD1,CASSLANDPDRWYEQYF,TGTGCCAGCAGCTTGGCGAACGATCCGGACAGGTGGTACGAGCAGTACTTC
TRBV19,TRBJ2-2,NA,TRBD1,CATSGTVEAGELFF,TGTGCCACCTCCGGGACAGTGGAGGCCGGGGAGCTGTTTTTT
TRBV28,TRBJ2-1,NA,TRBD2,CASSLFASGTAYNEQFF,TGTGCCAGCAGTTTATTTGCTAGCGGGACGGCCTACAATGAGCAGTTCTTC
TRBV5-1,TRBJ2-5,NA,NA,CASSLIQETQYF,TGCGCCAGCAGCTTAATCCAAGAGACCCAGTACTTC
TRBV20-1,TRBJ1-2,NA,NA,CSANMNYGYTF,TGCAGTGCGAACATGAACTATGGCTACACCTTC
TRBV5-1,TRBJ1-2,NA,NA,CASSPDSTNYGYTF,TGCGCCAGCAGTCCCGACAGCACTAACTATGGCTACACCTTC
TRBV7-3,TRBJ2-7,NA,NA,CASSAGSEQYF,TGTGCCAGCAGCGCAGGGTCCGAGCAGTACTTC
TRBV11-3,TRBJ2-1,NA,NA,CASSLGAGGMNKQFF,TGTGCCAGCAGCTTGGGGGCAGGAGGCATGAATAAGCAGTTCTTC
TRBV11-2,TRBJ2-5,NA,NA,CASSPAAHRETQYF,TGTGCCAGCAGCCCAGCGGCCCACCGGGAGACCCAGTACTTC
TRBV9,TRBJ2-5,NA,TRBD1,CASSRDRGMETQYF,TGTGCCAGCAGCCGGGACAGGGGGATGGAGACCCAGTACTTC
TRBV7-9,TRBJ2-2,NA,TRBD1,CASEGQGWTGELFF,TGTGCCAGCGAAGGACAGGGGTGGACCGGGGAGCTGTTTTTT
TRBV28,TRBJ2-1,NA,NA,CASSLASLASYNEQFF,TGTGCCAGCAGTTTAGCTAGTTTAGCGAGCTACAATGAGCAGTTCTTC
TRBV6-5,TRBJ2-3,NA,NA,CASLTQARPDTQYF,TGTGCCAGCCTAACACAGGCTCGCCCAGATACGCAGTATTTT
TRBV18,TRBJ2-2,NA,NA,CASSPKQVMNTGELFF,TGTGCCAGCTCACCAAAACAGGTGATGAACACCGGGGAGCTGTTTTTT
TRBV6-1,TRBJ2-7,NA,TRBD1,CASTGSRGPDEQYF,TGTGCCAGCACCGGATCCAGGGGGCCAGACGAGCAGTACTTC
TRBV30,TRBJ1-6,NA,TRBD1,CAWSARRQGSPPLHF,TGTGCCTGGAGTGCCCGCCGACAGGGTAGCCCACCCCTCCACTTT
TRBV6-5,TRBJ1-2,NA,NA,CASSYSGTTSRGGYTF,TGTGCCAGCAGTTACTCTGGGACTACGTCTCGGGGTGGCTACACCTTC
TRBV6-5,TRBJ1-2,NA,NA,CASSYRGGYTF,TGTGCCAGCAGTTACAGGGGTGGCTACACCTTC
TRBV5-1,TRBJ1-6,NA,NA,CASSLSPGSPLHF,TGCGCCAGCAGCTTGTCACCTGGTTCACCCCTCCACTTT
TRBV6-5,TRBJ1-2,NA,NA,CASSYSGRGINYGYTF,TGTGCCAGCAGTTACTCAGGGAGGGGAATTAACTATGGCTACACCTTC
TRBV7-8,TRBJ2-7,NA,TRBD2,CASSGTGTSGSHSYEQYF,TGTGCCAGCAGCGGGACCGGGACTAGCGGGTCTCACTCCTACGAGCAGTACTTC
TRBV29-1,TRBJ1-5,NA,NA,CSVAERFNQPQHF,TGCAGCGTTGCCGAACGTTTCAATCAGCCCCAGCATTTT
TRBV7-7,TRBJ2-1,NA,NA,CASSPDSYNEQFF,TGTGCCAGCAGCCCGGACAGTTACAATGAGCAGTTCTTC
TRBV19,TRBJ1-4,NA,NA,CASGTGLTNEKLFF,TGTGCCAGCGGGACGGGACTTACTAATGAAAAACTGTTTTTT
TRBV4-2,TRBJ2-7,NA,NA,CASSQGGLGAYEQYF,TGTGCCAGCAGCCAAGGTGGGCTGGGGGCTTACGAGCAGTACTTC
TRBV27,TRBJ2-7,NA,NA,CASRISSGTNSYEQYF,TGTGCCAGCAGGATTTCCTCCGGGACAAATTCCTACGAGCAGTACTTC
TRBV6-1,TRBJ2-1,NA,TRBD2,CASRSSGGIYNEQFF,TGTGCCAGCAGATCTAGCGGTGGTATATACAATGAGCAGTTCTTC
TRBV18,TRBJ2-7,NA,TRBD2,CASSPLLAGVYEQYF,TGTGCCAGCTCACCATTACTAGCGGGGGTCTACGAGCAGTACTTC
TRBV29-1,TRBJ2-7,NA,NA,CSVSPSGNEQYF,TGCAGCGTGTCTCCCTCCGGGAACGAGCAGTACTTC
TRBV9,TRBJ2-7,NA,TRBD2,CASSVVAGGNEQYF,TGTGCCAGCAGCGTAGTTGCGGGAGGGAACGAGCAGTACTTC
TRBV5-1,TRBJ1-2,once,NA,CASSLAGASANYGYTF,TGCGCCAGCAGCTTGGCGGGCGCCTCGGCTAACTATGGCTACACCTTC
TRBV5-1,TRBJ2-1,NA,TRBD2,CASRRTSGTYNEQFF,TGCGCCAGCAGACGGACTAGCGGGACCTACAATGAGCAGTTCTTC
TRBV28,TRBJ1-2,NA,NA,CASSFPSSDGYTF,TGTGCCAGCAGTTTCCCCTCGTCGGATGGCTACACCTTC
TRBV2,TRBJ2-7,NA,NA,CASSEVLPSYEQYF,TGTGCCAGCAGTGAGGTCTTACCGTCCTACGAGCAGTACTTC
TRBV14,TRBJ1-1,NA,NA,CASSQFSGRVNTEAFF,TGTGCCAGCAGCCAGTTCTCGGGCCGAGTGAACACTGAAGCTTTCTTT
TRBV28,TRBJ2-1,once,TRBD2,CASSKAGGLINEQFF,TGTGCCAGCAGTAAGGCGGGAGGCCTAATAAATGAGCAGTTCTTC
TRBV6-1,TRBJ1-2,NA,NA,CASSNGPGLGYTF,TGTGCCAGCAGTAACGGACCAGGACTTGGCTACACCTTC
TRBV18,TRBJ1-5,NA,NA,CASSPASNQPQHF,TGTGCCAGCTCACCCGCTTCCAATCAGCCCCAGCATTTT
TRBV6-5,TRBJ1-4,NA,NA,CASTPRAGEEKLFF,TGTGCCAGCACTCCGAGGGCGGGAGAGGAAAAACTGTTTTTT
TRBV6-1,TRBJ1-5,NA,NA,CASELIAYSNQPQHF,TGTGCCAGCGAGCTCATTGCCTATAGCAATCAGCCCCAGCATTTT
TRBV6-1,TRBJ1-4,NA,NA,CASSEAERGRKLFF,TGTGCCAGCAGTGAAGCGGAAAGGGGAAGGAAACTGTTTTTT
TRBV28,TRBJ1-1,NA,NA,CATEDRNTEAFF,TGTGCCACCGAAGACCGCAACACTGAAGCTTTCTTT
TRBV27,TRBJ1-1,NA,NA,CASSLAGLDTEAFF,TGTGCCAGCAGTTTGGCAGGGCTTGACACTGAAGCTTTCTTT
TRBV5-1,TRBJ2-1,NA,TRBD2,CASSSDGTSSYNEQFF,TGCGCCAGCAGCTCGGACGGGACTAGCAGTTACAATGAGCAGTTCTTC
TRBV7-2,TRBJ2-1,NA,NA,CASSSYGGYNEQFF,TGTGCCAGCAGCTCCTACGGGGGATACAATGAGCAGTTCTTC
TRBV14,TRBJ1-2,few,NA,CASSLQGKAVGYTF,TGTGCCAGCAGCCTTCAGGGTAAGGCAGTTGGCTACACCTTC
TRBV6-1,TRBJ2-1,once,NA,CASLESYNEQFF,TGTGCCAGCCTGGAATCCTACAATGAGCAGTTCTTC